What follows are 25 T cell receptor beta chains derived from one specimen sequenced in a study of radiation and T cells in renal cell carcinoma. The repertoire was sequenced with immunoSEQ multiplex PCR; TCRdb's copy has only in-frame clones and lacks some. The sample lists about 150,000 clones; about nine tenths were seen once. Time point of the sample: blood 2 weeks post-SBRT. Treatment in this sample: 15 Gy SBRT to primary tumor, nephrectomy 4 weeks later. The sequencing here drew on blood, taken from a patient whose treatment included radiotherapy and nephrectomy. These receptors were taken from a woman aged 45-65 years with renal cell carcinoma.

Ten or more counts support this clone. At one end, the junction sequence differs from germline, possibly due to a read error. The V and J genes are TRBV7-7 and TRBJ2-2; no reliable D call. This CDR3 comprises 14 residues. Germline assignment: CDR1 SSHAT and CDR2 FNYEAQ (reference sequence). The CDR3 sequence: CASSFWANTGELFF. DNA of the CDR3: TGTGCTAGCAGCTTTTGGGCGAACACCGGGGAGCTGTTTTTT. The whole variable domain, remainder taken from reference TRBV7-7 and TRBJ2-2, is GAGVSQSPRYKVTKRGQDVTLRCDPISSHATLYWYQQALGQGPEFLTYFNYEAQPDKSGLPSDRFSAERPEGSISTLTIQRTEQRDSAMYRCASSFWANTGELFFGEGSRLTVL.

This chain links TRBV6-6 with TRBJ1-5; the match to TRBD1 covers 7 bases. This CDR3 has 13 residues. V gave up 6 bases and J gave up 2 bases; unmatched junction bases: 1. Germline V gene sequence: CDR1 MNHNY, CDR2 SVGAGI (reference sequence). CDR3 residues: CASSGTGNQPQHF. The CDR3 nucleotides read TGTGCCAGCAGCGGGACAGGCAATCAGCCCCAGCATTTT.

Here the CDR3 DNA reads TGTGCCATCAGTGAGTCCACTCGAGTGAACACTGAAGCTTTCTTT. This codes for CAISESTRVNTEAFF. The chain joins TRBV10-3 to TRBJ1-1; no definite D call. Germline V gives CDR1 ENHRY, CDR2 SYGVKD. V lost 0 bases and J lost 0, with 8 bases in between. This CDR3 comprises 15 residues.

The chain employs TRBV5-6 and TRBJ2-1, with 7 bases matching TRBD2. The CDR3 spans 16 residues. Germline V CDR1 and CDR2: SGHDT, YYEEEE. The junction had 11 bases not matched to a gene; V was cut back by 4 bases and J by 4 bases. CDR3 region: CASSPKGLPPYNEQFF. Written as DNA, the CDR3 is TGTGCCAGCAGCCCGAAGGGACTACCCCCGTACAATGAGCAGTTCTTC.

The rearrangement joins TRBV2 to TRBJ1-2, with D uncertain. The V end lost 4 bases, the J end lost 5 bases, and 14 bases lay between the germline ends. The CDR3 is 14 residues long. Germline-derived CDR1 and CDR2 are SNHLY and FYNNEI. CDR3 DNA: TGTGCCAGCAGTGGCCCGGAAGCAACTTATGGCTACACCTTC. This gives the protein CASSGPEATYGYTF.

V gene TRBV7-8 combines with J gene TRBJ2-4, with 9 bases identical to TRBD1. Trimming cost V 3 bases and J 7 bases; bases outside gene matches: 7. CDR3 length: 15 residues. CDR1 and CDR2 from the germline V gene are SGHVS and FQNEAQ. CDR3 sequence: CASSFLQGALNIQYF. CDR3 bases: TGTGCCAGCAGCTTCTTACAGGGGGCTCTCAACATTCAGTACTTC.

The gene calls are TRBV5-1 and TRBJ1-1; D is unresolved. Per the germline V gene, CDR1 is SGHRS and CDR2 is YFSETQ. The CDR3 length is 14 residues. V lost 0 bases to trimming and J lost 1 base, with 7 bases between them. The CDR3 coding sequence is TGCGCCAGCAGCTTGGCCCCTGGGAACACTGAAGCTTTCTTT. Translated: CASSLAPGNTEAFF.

The chain recombines TRBV7-9 with TRBJ1-5; TRBD1 might be the D (6 bases). Germline V CDR1 and CDR2: SEHNR, FQNEAQ (reference sequence). The V and J ends lost 5 bases and 6 bases respectively, with 17 bases between them. This CDR3 region has 15 residues. For the CDR3, the DNA is TGTGCCAGCAGCGCTTGGACAGCGAGTAGTCAGCCCCAGCATTTT. This sequence encodes CASSAWTASSQPQHF.

The chain is built from TRBV4-3 and TRBJ2-3, with 12 bases aligning to TRBD2. This CDR3 has 16 residues. Germline loops: CDR1 LGHNA, CDR2 YSLEER. The ends lost 4 bases at V and 6 bases at J; junction bases unmatched: 8. CDR3 in DNA: TGCGCCAGCAGCCCCGAGACTAGCGGGGGAGGGGATACGCAGTATTTT. Its protein product is CASSPETSGGGDTQYF.

The chain uses TRBV30 and TRBJ1-6; D uncertain. V lost 3 bases to trimming and J lost 1 base, with 4 bases between them. CDR3 length: 13 amino acids. CDR1 and CDR2 (germline): GTSNPN, SVGIG (reference sequence). This chain's CDR3 is CAWRGSYNSPLHF. The CDR3 DNA is TGTGCCTGGAGGGGGTCCTATAATTCACCCCTCCACTTT.

The chain carries TRBV6-1 and TRBJ2-3, with D possibly matching TRBD1 (6 bases). The V end lost 4 bases, the J end lost 3 bases, and 23 bases lay between the germline ends. Germline CDR1 is MNHNS and CDR2 is SASEGT. The CDR3 spans 18 residues. In DNA form, the CDR3 reads TGTGCCAGCAGTGTATCCGGTGGCAGGGGTTTTGGGACAGATACGCAGTATTTT. Translation: CASSVSGGRGFGTDTQYF.

This clone was seen only once. V is TRBV7-9 and J is TRBJ2-7, with 9 bases that match TRBD1. Germline CDR1 SEHNR, CDR2 FQNEAQ (reference sequence). V was pared by 4 bases and J by 6 bases, with 7 bases of the junction left unmatched. The CDR3 runs 14 residues. CDR3 DNA sequence: TGTGCCAGCAGCTGGGGACAGGGATGGTTCGAGCAGTACTTC. The encoded protein is CASSWGQGWFEQYF.

The rearrangement joins TRBV11-2 to TRBJ1-6; 7 bases map to TRBD1. The CDR3 has 16 residues. The ends lost 2 bases at V and 8 bases at J; junction bases unmatched: 9. CDR1 is SGHAT, CDR2 FQNNGV, per germline. The CDR3 region is CASSLSGQAWDSPLHF. Written as DNA, the CDR3 is TGTGCCAGCAGCTTATCCGGACAGGCGTGGGATTCACCCCTCCACTTT.

The chain recombines TRBV19 with TRBJ2-7, with a possible D match to TRBD2 (5 bases). CDR3 length: 13 amino acids. CDR1 and CDR2 (germline): LNHDA, SQIVND (reference sequence). The germline V and J ends were trimmed by 6 bases and 7 bases, with 16 bases remaining between them. This chain's CDR3 is CASSPSRVGEQYF. As DNA, the CDR3 is TGTGCCAGTAGCCCCTCGAGGGTGGGGGAGCAGTACTTC.

This clone came up once. V gene TRBV5-6 combines with J gene TRBJ1-6, with 10 nucleotides matching TRBD1. Germline trimming cut 4 bases from V and 8 bases from J; bases unmatched to any gene: 9. The CDR3 contains 16 residues. Germline V CDR1 and CDR2: SGHDT, YYEEEE. Here the CDR3 reads CASSAGTGAGHSPLHF. The CDR3 region has the DNA TGTGCCAGCAGCGCGGGGACAGGGGCTGGTCATTCACCCCTCCACTTT.

This clone was observed a single time. CDR3 DNA: TGTGCCTGGAGTCCCAGGGAGTTTGGTGGCTACACCTTC. Encoded protein: CAWSPREFGGYTF. This chain links TRBV30 with TRBJ1-2; tentatively, D is TRBD1 (5 bases). CDR1 is GTSNPN and CDR2 is SVGIG in the germline V gene (reference sequence). This CDR3 has 13 amino acids. V lost 2 bases, J lost 7 bases, and 14 bases lay in between.

The V and J genes are TRBV7-2 and TRBJ1-5; tentatively, D is TRBD1 (6 bases). The germline gives CDR1 SGHTA, CDR2 FQGNSA. Trimming left V 3 bases short and J 7 bases short, with 16 bases between. The length of the CDR3 is 15 residues. DNA of the CDR3: TGTGCCAGCAGCTTTGGTGGGGGGCTCGGGCAGCCCCAGCATTTT. Translation: CASSFGGGLGQPQHF.

This chain uses TRBV28 with TRBJ2-7, with 9 bases that match TRBD1. Germline V CDR1 and CDR2: MDHEN, SYDVKM. V trimming: 8 bases; J trimming: 4 bases; junction bases outside the gene matches: 9. CDR3 length: 14 residues. CDR3 loop: CASDPGQGVYEQYF. CDR3 nucleotide sequence: TGTGCCAGCGACCCGGGACAGGGTGTGTACGAGCAGTACTTC.

The chain joins TRBV4-1 to TRBJ2-3; D unclear. The CDR3 sequence is 14 residues long. Between the trimmed V and J ends, which lost 1 base and 5 bases, there was a span of 10 bases. From germline, CDR1 is MGHRA and CDR2 YSYEKL. The CDR3 coding sequence is TGCGCCAGCAGCCAAGGCGCCACCTTAGATACGCAGTATTTT. Its translation is CASSQGATLDTQYF.

The chain links TRBV2 to TRBJ1-1; D is unclear. The V end was cut by 5 bases, the J end by 0 bases, with 7 bases between. From germline, CDR1 is SNHLY and CDR2 FYNNEI. The CDR3 runs to 13 residues. This chain's CDR3 is CASSRLMNTEAFF. CDR3 DNA: TGTGCCAGCAGTCGACTTATGAACACTGAAGCTTTCTTT.

The chain joins TRBV7-8 to TRBJ2-2, with D unresolved. V lost 5 bases, J lost 2 bases, and 12 bases lay in between. Germline CDR1 and CDR2: SGHVS and FQNEAQ. The CDR3 loop spans 15 amino acids. CDR3 bases: TGTGCCAGCAGCCTAGGACGGTCTAACACCGGGGAGCTGTTTTTT. This sequence encodes CASSLGRSNTGELFF.

V gene TRBV15 combines with J gene TRBJ1-5, with TRBD1 as a possible D gene (6 bases). The germline CDR1 and CDR2 sequences are LNHNV and YYDKDF (reference sequence). CDR3 length: 16 amino acids. V was clipped by 5 bases and J by 7 bases, with 21 bases between them. CDR3 nucleotides: TGTGCCACCAGCTCCGAAATCACAGGGTCCCGACAGCCCCAGCATTTT. It codes for CATSSEITGSRQPQHF.

J is TRBJ1-5 and V is TRBV7-9, with 7 positions matching TRBD1. J was trimmed by 3 bases and V by 0 bases; bases with no gene match: 5. The CDR3 covers 16 residues. CDR1 and CDR2 (germline): SEHNR, FQNEAQ (reference sequence). The CDR3 sequence: CASSLAQGMNNQPQHF. CDR3 nucleotides: TGTGCCAGCAGCTTAGCACAGGGGATGAACAATCAGCCCCAGCATTTT.

The chain couples TRBV19 to TRBJ1-3; D unresolved. The CDR3 loop spans 14 amino acids. Germline CDR1 LNHDA, CDR2 SQIVND (reference sequence). V was cut by 2 bases and J by 8 bases, with 13 bases left in between. The CDR3 is CASSIFVEEDTIYF. The CDR3 nucleotides are TGTGCCAGTAGTATATTCGTCGAGGAAGACACCATATATTTT.

The V call is TRBV7-2, the J call TRBJ2-5; 8 bases line up with TRBD1. Germline lookup yields CDR1 SGHTA and CDR2 FQGNSA. The CDR3 is 13 amino acids. V trimming: 5 bases; J trimming: 6 bases; junction bases outside the gene matches: 5. The DNA for the CDR3 is TGTGCCAGCAGCATCGACAGGGGAAAGACCCAGTACTTC. It translates to CASSIDRGKTQYF.